Sequencing of this TCR beta chain was carried out in a study of T cell responses to AZD1222 COVID-19 vaccine. General study findings and limits: Per reports, nearly half of all spike-specific TCRs target regions that are unmutated in variants. Donor demographics were predominantly white British with a female majority; clonal diversity may be underestimated. Increased Spike-specific TCR breadth and depth were observed after two AZD1222 doses. No day 14 peak samples; only post-peak repertoires were characterized.

Repertoires were generated with immunoSEQ multiplex PCR, while TCRdb's copy carries only in-frame clones and drops some. This table holds about 220,000 clones, about 92% found once. V was cut by 3 bases and J by 3 bases, with 8 bases left in between. The V gene's germline CDR1 is MNHEY and CDR2 SMNVEV (reference sequence). This CDR3 has 13 amino acids. Remarks on this clone: Its antigen is not identified. This sample includes further DNA sequences coding for the same CDR3.

Sample: peripheral blood, taken on day 0 of MenACWY control vaccination. This receptor was taken from an adult in good health. V and J are TRBV27 and TRBJ1-2; D is perhaps TRBD1 (5 bases). The CDR3 DNA sequence: TGTGCCAGCAGTTTCGAGGGGTACTATGGCTACACCTTC. It codes for CASSFEGYYGYTF.